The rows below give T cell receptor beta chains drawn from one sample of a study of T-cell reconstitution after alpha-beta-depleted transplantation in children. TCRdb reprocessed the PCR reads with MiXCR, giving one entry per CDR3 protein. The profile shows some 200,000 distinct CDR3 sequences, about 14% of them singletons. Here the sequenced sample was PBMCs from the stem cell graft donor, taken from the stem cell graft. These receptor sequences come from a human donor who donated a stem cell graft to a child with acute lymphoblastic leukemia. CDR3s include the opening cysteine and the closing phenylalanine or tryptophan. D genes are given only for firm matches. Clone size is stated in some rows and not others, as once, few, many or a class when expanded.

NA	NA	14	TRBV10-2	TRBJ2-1	CASSESAEVNEQFF	TGCGCCAGCAGTGAGTCTGCCGAAGTCAATGAGCAGTTCTTC
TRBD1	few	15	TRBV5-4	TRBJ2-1	CASSQELTGSNEQFF	TGTGCCAGCAGCCAAGAGCTGACAGGGTCGAATGAGCAGTTCTTC
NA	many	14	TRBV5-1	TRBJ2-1	CASSLDGADNEQFF	TGCGCCAGCAGCTTGGACGGAGCGGACAATGAGCAGTTCTTC
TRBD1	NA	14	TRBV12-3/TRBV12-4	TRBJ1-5	CASSFRQGNQPQHF	TGTGCCAGCAGTTTTCGACAGGGGAATCAGCCCCAGCATTTT
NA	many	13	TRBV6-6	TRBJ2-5	CASRNGVQETQYF	TGTGCCAGCAGGAATGGGGTCCAAGAGACCCAGTACTTC
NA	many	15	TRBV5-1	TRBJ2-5	CASSLPTGFQETQYF	TGCGCCAGCAGCTTGCCTACAGGTTTCCAAGAGACCCAGTACTTC
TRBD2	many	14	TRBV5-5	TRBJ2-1	CASTPVTSGARQFF	TGTGCCAGCACCCCCGTGACTAGCGGGGCAAGGCAGTTCTTC
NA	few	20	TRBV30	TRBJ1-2	CAWSEPLVQGSITWHYGYTF	TGTGCCTGGAGTGAACCTCTGGTACAGGGCTCTATCACATGGCACTATGGCTACACCTTC
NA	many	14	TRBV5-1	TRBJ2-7	CASSLVMGAYEQYF	TGCGCCAGCAGCTTGGTTATGGGAGCCTACGAGCAGTACTTC
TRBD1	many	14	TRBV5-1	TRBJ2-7	CASSLEAGGYEQYF	TGCGCCAGCAGCTTGGAGGCAGGGGGCTACGAGCAGTACTTC
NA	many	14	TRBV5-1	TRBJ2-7	CASSLGVGSREQYF	TGCGCCAGCAGCTTGGGTGTAGGGTCTCGCGAGCAGTACTTC